These 17 T cell receptor beta chains were all obtained from the same sample, sequenced in a study of blood T cell repertoires in COVID-19. Sequencing used immunoSEQ multiplex PCR; TCRdb keeps in-frame clones, though not all of them. Of approximately 160,000 clones in the sample, 65% to 85% are singletons; the top ten hold approximately 3.7%. Sequences were obtained from peripheral blood. These receptor sequences come from a woman of 80 years or more with acute or convalescent COVID-19.

The V call is TRBV6-1, the J call TRBJ2-7, with 7 bases identical to TRBD1. The CDR3 runs to 19 residues. V was pared by 3 bases and J by 1 base, with 18 bases of the junction left unmatched. Germline CDR1 and CDR2: MNHNS and SASEGT. The CDR3: CASSERGPATGVRSYEQYF. For the CDR3, the DNA is TGTGCCAGCAGTGAGAGAGGACCCGCCACAGGGGTTAGGTCCTACGAGCAGTACTTC.

The V and J genes are TRBV27 and TRBJ2-5; 8 bases are a match to TRBD1. The germline V gene has CDR1 MNHEY and CDR2 SMNVEV (reference sequence). This CDR3 has 13 amino acids. V lost 4 bases and J lost 4; bases outside the gene matches: 2. The CDR3 DNA follows: TGTGCCAGCAGTTGGCAGGGGGCAGAGACCCAGTACTTC. It encodes CASSWQGAETQYF.

This clone was observed a handful of times. This chain connects TRBV6-1 to TRBJ1-1; D might be TRBD1 (6 bases). The CDR3 has 16 amino acids. Germline V gene lookup returns CDR1 MNHNS and CDR2 SASEGT. V lost 0 bases to trimming and J lost 4 bases, with 15 bases between them. The CDR3 DNA reads TGTGCCAGCAGTGAAGCACGGACAGCTCAGGGCACTGAAGCTTTCTTT. Encoded protein: CASSEARTAQGTEAFF.

The rearrangement joins TRBV7-8 to TRBJ2-1, with D maybe TRBD2 (5 bases). Germline V gene sequence: CDR1 SGHVS, CDR2 FQNEAQ. The ends were cut back, 1 base at V and 6 bases at J, with 16 bases in the middle. The CDR3 length is 16 residues. This chain's CDR3 is CASSLVTILFGNEQFF. In DNA, the CDR3 is TGTGCCAGCAGCTTAGTGACTATTCTCTTCGGCAATGAGCAGTTCTTC.

This clone was found a few times. The chain links TRBV19 to TRBJ1-6, with D tentatively TRBD1 (5 bases). The germline CDR1 and CDR2 sequences are LNHDA and SQIVND (reference sequence). Trimming took off 6 bases at V and 0 bases at J, with 12 bases between the two ends. The CDR3 is made up of 16 amino acids. CDR3 bases: TGTGCCAGTAGCACGGGGGACGGCTCCTATAATTCACCCCTCCACTTT. Its translation: CASSTGDGSYNSPLHF.

The V call is TRBV10-3, the J call TRBJ2-3; D remains ambiguous. The CDR3 runs to 11 residues. CDR1 is ENHRY, CDR2 SYGVKD, per germline. V lost 8 bases, J lost 5 bases, and 8 bases lay in between. This chain's CDR3 is CAIGSLDTQYF. As DNA, the CDR3 is TGTGCCATCGGCTCCTTAGATACGCAGTATTTT.

This clone was observed a few times. The chain couples TRBV18 to TRBJ1-1; a possible D gene is TRBD1 (6 bases). The germline CDR1 and CDR2 sequences are KGHSH and LQKENI. The CDR3 is 15 amino acids. Deletions cut 3 bases from V and 1 base from J, with 12 bases between. CDR3 coding DNA: TGTGCCAGCTCACCTCCCCGGACAGCGAACACTGAAGCTTTCTTT. Amino acid sequence: CASSPPRTANTEAFF.

The table lists this clone with a few counts. The rearrangement joins TRBV21-1 to TRBJ1-1; the DNA was not compared with TRBD1, the D call given in the table. TRBV21-1 is tagged as a pseudogene. The CDR3 covers 18 residues. The CDR3 is CAGPDALRTGEMNTEAFF. DNA for the CDR3: TGTGCCGGACCCGACGCGCTTAGGACAGGGGAGATGAACACTGAAGCTTTCTTT.

The chain is built from TRBV5-1 and TRBJ1-1, with TRBD1 identical over 9 bases. Trimming at V came to 0 bases and at J to 1 base, leaving 10 bases not matched to a gene. Germline V gene lookup returns CDR1 SGHRS and CDR2 YFSETQ. The CDR3 is 18 amino acids. The chain's CDR3 is CASSLGPKGQGSNTEAFF. Here the CDR3 DNA reads TGCGCCAGCAGCTTGGGGCCGAAGGGACAGGGATCGAACACTGAAGCTTTCTTT.

The V call is TRBV5-1, the J call TRBJ1-4, with TRBD1 identical over 9 bases. The V segment lost 4 bases and the J segment 8 bases; nucleotides outside the gene matches: 15. In germline, CDR1 is SGHRS, CDR2 YFSETQ. This CDR3 contains 17 residues. Here the CDR3 reads CASSLLGEGQGWEKLFF. The CDR3 nucleotides read TGCGCCAGCAGCCTCCTGGGTGAGGGACAGGGCTGGGAAAAACTGTTTTTT.

This chain joins TRBV6-1 and TRBJ2-7; the match to TRBD1 covers 9 bases. Germline loops: CDR1 MNHNS, CDR2 SASEGT. The V segment lost 5 bases and the J segment 3 bases; nucleotides outside the gene matches: 5. This CDR3 contains 14 residues. The CDR3 is CASSPGTGNYEQYF. In DNA, the CDR3 is TGTGCCAGCAGTCCGGGGACAGGGAACTACGAGCAGTACTTC.

The rearrangement uses TRBV5-1 and TRBJ1-5; D might be TRBD1 (5 bases). Per germline, CDR1 SGHRS and CDR2 YFSETQ. The CDR3 runs 14 residues. Trimming removed 0 bases at V and 5 bases at J, with 9 bases between. This chain's CDR3 is CASSLEAGDQPQHF. As DNA, the CDR3 is TGCGCCAGCAGCTTGGAGGCGGGGGATCAGCCCCAGCATTTT.

The rearrangement links TRBV6-5 to TRBJ2-7, with D unresolved. The germline gives CDR1 MNHEY, CDR2 SVGAGI. The CDR3 has 12 amino acids. V was cut by 10 bases and J by 0 bases, with 10 bases left in between. The CDR3 DNA sequence: TGTGCCACCACCGCTAGCTCCTACGAGCAGTACTTC. Translation: CATTASSYEQYF.

V and J are TRBV5-1 and TRBJ1-1; perhaps TRBD1 as D (6 bases). Germline CDR1 and CDR2: SGHRS and YFSETQ. Deletions cut 1 base from V and 1 base from J, with 14 bases between. CDR3 length equals 16 residues. CDR3 amino acids: CASSLMGAGGNTEAFF. In nucleotides, the CDR3 is TGCGCCAGCAGCTTGATGGGGGCGGGAGGGAACACTGAAGCTTTCTTT.

J is TRBJ1-3 and V is TRBV20-1; possibly TRBD1 for D (5 bases). Trimming left V 6 bases short and J 4 bases short, with 7 bases between. Germline assignment: CDR1 DFQATT and CDR2 SNEGSKA (reference sequence). This CDR3 has 11 amino acids. The CDR3 protein is CSAREGNTIYF. Here the CDR3 DNA reads TGCAGTGCCAGGGAAGGAAACACCATATATTTT.

The chain employs TRBV12-3 or TRBV12-4 and TRBJ2-1; weak D call: TRBD1 (6 bases). V was shortened by 5 bases and J by 13 bases, with 12 bases between the two germline ends. The CDR3 loop spans 11 amino acids. DNA of the CDR3: TGTGCCAGCAGTACATCCGGGACACAGTTCTTC. Translated, it gives CASSTSGTQFF.

The chain employs TRBV19 and TRBJ1-5, with a tentative D call TRBD1 (6 bases). The germline V and J ends were trimmed by 7 bases and 1 base, with 11 bases remaining between them. This CDR3 has 14 residues. Germline V gene lookup returns CDR1 LNHDA and CDR2 SQIVND (reference sequence). The CDR3: CASMTTGSNQPQHF. CDR3 sequence (DNA): TGTGCCAGTATGACAACAGGGAGCAATCAGCCCCAGCATTTT. Supplemented by reference TRBV19 and TRBJ1-5, the full variable domain reads DGGITQSPKYLFRKEGQNVTLSCEQNLNHDAMYWYRQDPGQGLRLIYYSQIVNDFQKGDIAEGYSVSREKKESFPLTVTSAQKNPTAFYLCASMTTGSNQPQHFGDGTRLSIL.